This T cell receptor beta chain was retrieved from a study of T cell responses to AZD1222 COVID-19 vaccine. The method was immunoSEQ multiplex PCR; TCRdb's version includes in-frame clones alone and lacks a portion of them. Here the sample spans some 170,000 clones, approximately 94% being singletons. Between the trimmed V and J ends, which lost 5 bases and 3 bases, there was a span of 8 bases. This CDR3 spans 12 amino acids. CDR1 ENHRY and CDR2 SYGVKD come from the germline V gene. This chain links TRBV10-3 with TRBJ2-7; D uncertain. The sample consisted of peripheral blood, taken on day 0 of AZD1222 vaccination. The origin of this receptor is an adult in good health. The CDR3 coding sequence is TGTGCCATCAGTCGTTCTCTCTACGAGCAGTACTTC. Its protein is CAISRSLYEQYF.